This T cell receptor beta chain emerged from a study of blood T cell repertoires in COVID-19. Whole-study context: Some COVID-19 samples were acute and others convalescent; all came from the United States, Italy and Spain. PBMCs, B-cell-depleted T cells, or T cells provided the cDNA or gDNA that made up the material.

Clones were sequenced by immunoSEQ multiplex PCR, and TCRdb holds only the in-frame ones, with some missing. The profile shows some 320,000 clones, about nine tenths of them singletons. The source material was PBMCs or T cells enriched from blood (not recorded which). The source of this sequence is a man aged 60 to 69 who had recovered from COVID-19.

The CDR3, as DNA: TGTGCCAGCAGGCAGGACATTTCTGGAAACACCATATATTTT. This codes for CASRQDISGNTIYF. The chain couples TRBV2 to TRBJ1-3; D may be TRBD1 (5 bases). In germline, CDR1 is SNHLY, CDR2 FYNNEI. V gave up 6 bases and J gave up 1 base, with 10 bases separating them. The CDR3 is made up of 14 amino acids.